The 27 T cell receptor beta chains presented below share a single source sample, sequenced in a study of T cell responses to AZD1222 COVID-19 vaccine. Method: immunoSEQ multiplex PCR; TCRdb's copy keeps in-frame clones and lacks some. The sample records tens of thousands of clones, more than 85% being singletons. The material sequenced was peripheral blood, taken 28 days after the second AZD1222 dose. The receptors originated from an adult who received the AZD1222 COVID-19 vaccine.

The rearrangement uses TRBV3-1 (or the pseudogene TRBV3-2) and TRBJ2-1, with a tentative D call TRBD2 (5 bases). The CDR3 length is 15 residues. Germline V gives CDR1 LGHDT, CDR2 YNNKEL (reference sequence). V lost 3 bases and J 0 bases, leaving 9 bases between the germline ends. CDR3: CASSHDGVSYNEQFF. DNA of the CDR3: TGTGCCAGCAGCCACGACGGGGTCTCCTACAATGAGCAGTTCTTC.

The rearrangement joins TRBV10-3 to TRBJ1-2; 9 positions match TRBD1. J gave up 3 bases and V 11 bases, and 19 bases lay outside the gene matches. CDR1 is ENHRY and CDR2 is SYGVKD in the germline V gene. The CDR3 is 17 amino acids. CDR3 in DNA: TGTGCCGCGGAGGTCGGGACAGGGCGAAGGAGAGACTATGGCTACACCTTC. Translating it yields CAAEVGTGRRRDYGYTF.

V and J are TRBV6-2 or TRBV6-3 and TRBJ1-4; the D gene is possibly TRBD1 (5 bases). Germline V gives CDR1 MNHEY, CDR2 SVGEGT. CDR3 length: 18 amino acids. Trimming pared 0 bases from V and 8 bases from J, leaving 22 bases between. The CDR3 sequence: CASSYSTGLGTSGEKLFF. CDR3 DNA: TGTGCCAGCAGTTACTCGACTGGACTCGGGACGTCGGGAGAAAAACTGTTTTTT.

The chain has TRBV15 and TRBJ1-1; TRBD1 agrees at 7 bases. This CDR3 contains 18 residues. V was pared by 2 bases and J by 0 bases, with 12 bases of the junction left unmatched. Germline lookup yields CDR1 LNHNV and CDR2 YYDKDF (reference sequence). The CDR3 sequence is CATSRSLGTEIMNTEAFF. The CDR3 DNA reads TGTGCCACCAGCAGATCCCTAGGGACAGAAATCATGAACACTGAAGCTTTCTTT.

The CDR3 is CAWSVQGARGDSPLHF. The CDR3 DNA sequence: TGTGCCTGGAGTGTACAGGGGGCCCGAGGGGATTCACCCCTCCACTTT. The chain uses TRBV30 and TRBJ1-6, with 9 bases aligning to TRBD1. The CDR3 runs to 16 residues. Losses at the gene ends were 0 bases for V and 8 bases for J; bases not matched to a gene: 8. Germline V gene sequence: CDR1 GTSNPN, CDR2 SVGIG (reference sequence).

This chain joins TRBV29-1 and TRBJ1-2; no clear D. Trimming shortened V by 4 bases and J by 5 bases, and 8 bases separated the two germline ends. Germline V lookup: CDR1 SQVTM, CDR2 ANQGSEA. The CDR3 has 11 residues. The CDR3 DNA follows: TGCAGCGTTGCCTTGAGTTATGGCTACACCTTC. Amino acid sequence: CSVALSYGYTF. Full variable domain (remainder filled in from reference TRBV29-1 and TRBJ1-2): SAVISQKPSRDICQRGTSLTIQCQVDSQVTMMFWYRQQPGQSLTLIATANQGSEATYESGFVIDKFPISRPNLTFSTLTVSNMSPEDSSIYLCSVALSYGYTFGSGTRLTVV.

The V call is TRBV21-1, the J call TRBJ2-1; the DNA was not used to check the table's D call, TRBD2. TRBV21-1 corresponds to a pseudogene. This CDR3 is 14 amino acids long. CDR3: CASSRSSGRNEQFF. Written as DNA, the CDR3 is TGTGCCAGCAGCAGGTCTAGCGGGAGAAATGAGCAGTTCTTC.

V and J are TRBV7-2 and TRBJ2-7; no clear D. The CDR3 has 15 residues. Trimming took off 4 bases at V and 2 bases at J, with 15 bases between the two ends. Germline loops: CDR1 SGHTA, CDR2 FQGNSA. The CDR3 nucleotides read TGTGCCAGCAGCTCAGCAGCCCCCGACCCCTACGAGCAGTACTTC. This sequence encodes CASSSAAPDPYEQYF.

The rearrangement uses TRBV24-1 and TRBJ2-7, with a possible D match to TRBD1 (6 bases). The CDR3 length is 12 residues. The V and J ends lost 4 bases and 9 bases respectively, with 12 bases between them. CDR1 and CDR2 (germline): KGHDR, SFDVKD. CDR3 amino acids: CATSEAGDRQYF. In DNA form, the CDR3 reads TGTGCCACCAGTGAGGCAGGGGATAGGCAGTACTTC.

This clone was seen a single time. The chain combines TRBV9 with TRBJ1-1, with 8 bases lining up with TRBD1. This CDR3 region has 16 residues. Per germline, CDR1 SGDLS and CDR2 YYNGEE. With 0 bases clipped from V and 1 base from J, the junction kept 5 bases outside the gene matches. CDR3 region: CASSVGTGPPNTEAFF. DNA of the CDR3: TGTGCCAGCAGCGTAGGGACAGGGCCGCCGAACACTGAAGCTTTCTTT.

This clone was seen just once. The chain has TRBV21-1 and TRBJ2-3; the table's D call TRBD2 went unverified against the DNA. TRBV21-1 is a pseudogene locus. The CDR3 spans 16 residues. CDR3 protein: CASSNPKWGGADTQYF. The CDR3 DNA is TGTGCCAGCAGCAACCCAAAGTGGGGGGGGGCAGATACGCAGTATTTT.

The genes are TRBV28 and TRBJ1-5; 7 bases map to TRBD1. The V gene end was trimmed by 6 bases and the J gene end by 6 bases; junction bases not matched to a gene: 8. CDR1 and CDR2 (germline): MDHEN, SYDVKM. CDR3 length: 14 amino acids. The CDR3 protein is CASRIDTGVQPQHF. The CDR3 DNA reads as TGTGCCAGCAGGATTGATACAGGGGTTCAGCCCCAGCATTTT.

The CDR3 bases are TGCGCCAGCAGCCAATTGCATATGGGGTTCACAGATACGCAGTATTTT. Its translation: CASSQLHMGFTDTQYF. The chain has TRBV4-1 and TRBJ2-3, with D unresolved. The germline CDR1 and CDR2 sequences are MGHRA and YSYEKL. The V end was cut by 2 bases, the J end by 2 bases, with 14 bases between. This CDR3 has 16 residues.

CDR3 sequence (DNA): TGTGCCAGCAGTGAACACGGCAGATACTATGGCTACACCTTC. It codes for CASSEHGRYYGYTF. This sequence joins TRBV6-1 and TRBJ1-2; D gene unclear. The germline gives CDR1 MNHNS, CDR2 SASEGT. CDR3 size: 14 residues. Trimming cost V 2 bases and J 3 bases, with 10 bases left between them.

The chain is built from TRBV24-1 and TRBJ2-5; TRBD1 aligns across 7 bases. The germline V gene has CDR1 KGHDR and CDR2 SFDVKD. The length of the CDR3 is 13 residues. V gave up 5 bases and J gave up 3 bases; unmatched junction bases: 2. The CDR3 sequence is CATSATGEETQYF. CDR3 DNA: TGTGCCACCAGTGCAACAGGGGAAGAGACCCAGTACTTC.

The rearrangement joins TRBV28 to TRBJ1-2; D gene ambiguous. The CDR3 spans 13 residues. CDR1 is MDHEN and CDR2 is SYDVKM in the germline V gene. Between the trimmed V and J ends, which lost 1 base and 8 bases, there was a span of 11 bases. CDR3 DNA sequence: TGTGCCAGCAGTTTATTATTTTCCCAGGGCTACACCTTC. As protein: CASSLLFSQGYTF.

V usage is TRBV19 and J usage is TRBJ1-4; D unclear. This CDR3 comprises 14 residues. The germline V gene has CDR1 LNHDA and CDR2 SQIVND (reference sequence). Trimming removed 2 bases from V and 2 bases from J, with 6 bases in between. The CDR3 nucleotides are TGTGCCAGTAGTATACTGGGCACTAATGAAAAACTGTTTTTT. This sequence encodes CASSILGTNEKLFF.

The rearrangement uses TRBV15 and TRBJ2-1; D might be TRBD2 (5 bases). CDR3 length: 13 amino acids. The germline V gene encodes CDR1 LNHNV and CDR2 YYDKDF (reference sequence). V lost 0 bases and J lost 8, with 8 bases in between. Here the CDR3 reads CATSRDSGYEQFF. CDR3 bases: TGTGCCACCAGCAGAGATTCGGGGTATGAGCAGTTCTTC.

The chain employs TRBV5-1 and TRBJ2-7; 9 bases are shared with TRBD1. The V gene's germline CDR1 is SGHRS and CDR2 YFSETQ. This CDR3 region has 18 residues. V lost 0 bases to trimming and J lost 0 bases; unmatched junction nucleotides: 10. This CDR3 is CASSLEGQGSTSSYEQYF. The CDR3 DNA sequence: TGCGCCAGCAGCTTGGAGGGACAGGGATCCACGAGCTCCTACGAGCAGTACTTC.

V gene TRBV20-1 combines with J gene TRBJ2-1; D gene uncertain. V shed 3 bases and J shed 2 bases, with 8 bases lying between them. Germline V gene lookup returns CDR1 DFQATT and CDR2 SNEGSKA (reference sequence). The CDR3 loop spans 13 amino acids. The CDR3 loop reads CSASWAPYNEQFF. The CDR3 DNA reads TGCAGTGCTAGTTGGGCCCCCTACAATGAGCAGTTCTTC.

CDR3 protein: CASSQDGHGTSGYEQYF. The CDR3 coding sequence is TGTGCCAGCAGCCAAGATGGCCACGGGACTAGCGGATACGAGCAGTACTTC. The genes are TRBV3-1 (or the pseudogene TRBV3-2) and TRBJ2-7, with TRBD2 identical over 11 bases. This CDR3 region has 17 residues. The germline CDR1 and CDR2 sequences are LGHDT and YNNKEL (reference sequence). The ends lost 0 bases at V and 4 bases at J; junction bases unmatched: 8.

This chain links TRBV6-6 with TRBJ1-2; D is ambiguous. Trimming pared 2 bases from V and 3 bases from J, leaving 10 bases between. Per germline, CDR1 MNHNY and CDR2 SVGAGI (reference sequence). The CDR3 totals 14 residues. CDR3 nucleotides: TGTGCCAGCAGTTACGGAGGGTATGACTATGGCTACACCTTC. Translated: CASSYGGYDYGYTF.

This chain links TRBV4-1 with TRBJ2-3; D unclear. The V end lost 0 bases, the J end lost 0 bases, and 4 bases lay between the germline ends. The CDR3 runs 14 residues. Germline loops: CDR1 MGHRA, CDR2 YSYEKL. CDR3 protein: CASSQEGSTDTQYF. In DNA, the CDR3 is TGCGCCAGCAGCCAAGAAGGGAGCACAGATACGCAGTATTTT.

The gene calls are TRBV19 and TRBJ2-1; 12 bases fit TRBD2. Germline lookup yields CDR1 LNHDA and CDR2 SQIVND (reference sequence). There are 15 residues in the CDR3. The ends lost 8 bases at V and 10 bases at J; junction bases unmatched: 12. CDR3 protein: CASEQLAGGPGEQFF. The CDR3 region has the DNA TGTGCCAGTGAGCAACTAGCGGGAGGACCGGGAGAGCAGTTCTTC. Drawing the rest from reference TRBV19 and TRBJ2-1, the complete variable domain is DGGITQSPKYLFRKEGQNVTLSCEQNLNHDAMYWYRQDPGQGLRLIYYSQIVNDFQKGDIAEGYSVSREKKESFPLTVTSAQKNPTAFYLCASEQLAGGPGEQFFGPGTRLTVL.

V and J are TRBV5-1 and TRBJ1-1; D remains ambiguous. Trimming left V 4 bases short and J 1 base short, with 11 bases between. CDR3 length: 14 amino acids. The V gene's germline CDR1 is SGHRS and CDR2 YFSETQ. The CDR3 nucleotides are TGCGCCAGCAGCGTAACCCACAGGAACACTGAAGCTTTCTTT. This gives the protein CASSVTHRNTEAFF.

This chain links TRBV9 with TRBJ2-3; TRBD2 agrees at 7 bases. Trimming removed 2 bases from V and 5 bases from J; junction bases left unmatched: 8. The germline V gene has CDR1 SGDLS and CDR2 YYNGEE. The CDR3 has 15 residues. The CDR3 region has the DNA TGTGCCAGCAGCGTGGCGGGAGTGGGTCGAGATACGCAGTATTTT. It translates to CASSVAGVGRDTQYF.

In its sample, this clone ranks as large. The chain combines TRBV19 with TRBJ2-7; 12 bases are a match to TRBD2. Germline CDR1 LNHDA, CDR2 SQIVND (reference sequence). This CDR3 comprises 14 residues. V dropped 6 bases and J dropped 6; count of bases not matched to a gene: 6. CDR3 bases: TGTGCCAGTAGGGAGACTAGCGGGAGTGTCGAGCAGTACTTC. Protein product: CASRETSGSVEQYF.